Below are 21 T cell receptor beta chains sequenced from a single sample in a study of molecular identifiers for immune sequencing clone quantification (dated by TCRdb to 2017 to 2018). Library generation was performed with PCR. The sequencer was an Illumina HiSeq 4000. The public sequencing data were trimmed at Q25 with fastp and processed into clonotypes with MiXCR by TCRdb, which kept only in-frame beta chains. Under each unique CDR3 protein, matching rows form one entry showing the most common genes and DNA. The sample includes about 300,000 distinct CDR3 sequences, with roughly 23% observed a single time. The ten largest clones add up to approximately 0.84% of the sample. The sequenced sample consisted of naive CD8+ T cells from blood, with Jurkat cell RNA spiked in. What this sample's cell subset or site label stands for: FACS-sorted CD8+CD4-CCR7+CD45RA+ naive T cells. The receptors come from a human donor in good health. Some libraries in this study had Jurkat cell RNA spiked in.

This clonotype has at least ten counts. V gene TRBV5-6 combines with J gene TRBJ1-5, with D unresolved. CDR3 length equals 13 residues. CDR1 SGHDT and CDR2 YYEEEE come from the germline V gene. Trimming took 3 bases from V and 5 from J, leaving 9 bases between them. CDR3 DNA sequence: TGTGCCAGCAGCTACCACCTAGATCAGCCCCAGCATTTT. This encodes CASSYHLDQPQHF.

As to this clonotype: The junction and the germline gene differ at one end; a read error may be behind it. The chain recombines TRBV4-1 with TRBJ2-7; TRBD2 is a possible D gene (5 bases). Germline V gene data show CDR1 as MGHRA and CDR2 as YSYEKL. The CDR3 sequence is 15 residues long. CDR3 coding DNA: TGCGCCAGCAGCCAAGAGTTTGCCGCAGACTACGAGCGGTACTTC. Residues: CASSQEFAADYERYF.

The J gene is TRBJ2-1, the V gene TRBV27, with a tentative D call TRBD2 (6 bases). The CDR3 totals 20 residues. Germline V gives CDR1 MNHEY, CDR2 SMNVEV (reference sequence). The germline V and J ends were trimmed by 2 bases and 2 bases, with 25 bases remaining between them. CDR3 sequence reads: CASSLQTGVGGPGAYNEQFF. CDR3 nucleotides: TGTGCCAGCAGTTTACAGACCGGTGTAGGAGGCCCGGGGGCCTACAATGAGCAGTTCTTC.

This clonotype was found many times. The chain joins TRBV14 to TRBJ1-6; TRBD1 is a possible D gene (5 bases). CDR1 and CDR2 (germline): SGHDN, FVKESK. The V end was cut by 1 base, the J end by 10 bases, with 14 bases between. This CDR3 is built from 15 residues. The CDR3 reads CASSQGGRGVSPLHF. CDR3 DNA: TGTGCCAGCAGCCAAGGAGGCAGAGGGGTATCACCCCTCCACTTT.

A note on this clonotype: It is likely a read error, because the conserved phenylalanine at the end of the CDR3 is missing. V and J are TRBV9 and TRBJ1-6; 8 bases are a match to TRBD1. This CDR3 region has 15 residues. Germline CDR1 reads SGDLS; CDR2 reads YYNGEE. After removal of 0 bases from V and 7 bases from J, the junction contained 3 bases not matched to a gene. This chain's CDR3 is CASSVESGGNSPLHL. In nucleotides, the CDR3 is TGTGCCAGCAGCGTAGAGTCAGGGGGCAATTCACCCCTCCACCTT.

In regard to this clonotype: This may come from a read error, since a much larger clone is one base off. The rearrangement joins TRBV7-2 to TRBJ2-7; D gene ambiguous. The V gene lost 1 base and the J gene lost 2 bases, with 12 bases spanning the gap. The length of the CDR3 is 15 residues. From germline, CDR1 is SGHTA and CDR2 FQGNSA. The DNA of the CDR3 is TGTGCCAGCAGCTTAGGAGTCGGGCTTCCCTACGAGCAGTACTTC. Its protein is CASSLGVGLPYEQYF.

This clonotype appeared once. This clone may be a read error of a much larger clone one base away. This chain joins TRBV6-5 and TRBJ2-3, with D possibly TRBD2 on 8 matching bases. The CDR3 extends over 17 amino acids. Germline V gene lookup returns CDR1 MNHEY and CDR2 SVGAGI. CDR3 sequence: CASSVGTAGASTDAQYF. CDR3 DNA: TGTGCCAGCAGCGTAGGGACAGCGGGGGCCAGCACAGATGCGCAGTATTTT.

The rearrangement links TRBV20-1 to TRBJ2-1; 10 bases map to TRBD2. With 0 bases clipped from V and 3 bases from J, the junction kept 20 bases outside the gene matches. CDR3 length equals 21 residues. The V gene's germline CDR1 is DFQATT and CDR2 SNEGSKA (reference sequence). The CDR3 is CSARDSGTWLAGEPHYNEQFF. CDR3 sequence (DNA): TGCAGTGCTAGAGATTCAGGTACCTGGCTAGCGGGGGAACCTCACTACAATGAGCAGTTCTTC.

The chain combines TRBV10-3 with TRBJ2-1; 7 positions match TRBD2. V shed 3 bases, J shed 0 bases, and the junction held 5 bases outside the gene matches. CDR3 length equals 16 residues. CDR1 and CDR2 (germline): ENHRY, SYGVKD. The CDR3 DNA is TGTGCCATCAGTGAACTCGGGGGGAGCTCCTACAATGAGCAGTTCTTC. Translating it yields CAISELGGSSYNEQFF.

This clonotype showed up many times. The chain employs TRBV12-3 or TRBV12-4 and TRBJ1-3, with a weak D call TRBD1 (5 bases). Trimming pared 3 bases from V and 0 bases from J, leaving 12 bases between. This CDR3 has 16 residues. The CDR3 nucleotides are TGTGCCAGCAGTTTTTCAGGGCTGCCCTCTGGAAACACCATATATTTT. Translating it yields CASSFSGLPSGNTIYF.

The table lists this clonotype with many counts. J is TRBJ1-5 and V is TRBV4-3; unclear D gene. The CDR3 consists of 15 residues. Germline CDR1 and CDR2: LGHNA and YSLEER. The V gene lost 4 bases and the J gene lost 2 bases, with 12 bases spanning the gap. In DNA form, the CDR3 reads TGCGCCAGCAGCCTCAATCTCGGAGGCAATCAGCCCCAGCATTTT. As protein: CASSLNLGGNQPQHF.

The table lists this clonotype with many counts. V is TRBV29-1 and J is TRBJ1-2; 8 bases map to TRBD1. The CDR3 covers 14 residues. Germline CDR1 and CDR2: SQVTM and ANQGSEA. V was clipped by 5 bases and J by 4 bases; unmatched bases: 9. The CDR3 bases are TGCAGCGTTCTGACCCCGGACAGGGTCTATGGCTACACCTTC. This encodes CSVLTPDRVYGYTF.

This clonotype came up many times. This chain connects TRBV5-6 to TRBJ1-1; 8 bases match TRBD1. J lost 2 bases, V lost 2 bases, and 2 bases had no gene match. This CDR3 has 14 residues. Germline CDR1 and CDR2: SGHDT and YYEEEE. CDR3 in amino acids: CASSFAGGNTEAFF. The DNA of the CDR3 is TGTGCCAGCAGCTTCGCAGGGGGCAACACTGAAGCTTTCTTT.

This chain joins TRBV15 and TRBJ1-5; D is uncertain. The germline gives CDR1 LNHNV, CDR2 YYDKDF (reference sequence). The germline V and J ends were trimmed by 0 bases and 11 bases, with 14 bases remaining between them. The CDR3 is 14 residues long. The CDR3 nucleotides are TGTGCCACCAGCAGAGATCAGATTTCCGATACCCAGCATTTT. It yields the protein CATSRDQISDTQHF.

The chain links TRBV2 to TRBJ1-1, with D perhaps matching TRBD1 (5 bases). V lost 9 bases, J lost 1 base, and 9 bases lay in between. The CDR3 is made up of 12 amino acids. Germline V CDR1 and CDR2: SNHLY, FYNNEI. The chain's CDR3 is CASTGANTEAFF. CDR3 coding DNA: TGTGCCAGTACAGGAGCGAACACTGAAGCTTTCTTT.

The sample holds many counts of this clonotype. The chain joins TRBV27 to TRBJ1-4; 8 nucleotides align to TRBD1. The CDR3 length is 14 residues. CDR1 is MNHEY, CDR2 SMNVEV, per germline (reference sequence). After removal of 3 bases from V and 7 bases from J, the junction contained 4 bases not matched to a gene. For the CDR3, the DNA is TGTGCCAGCAGTTTGGGGACAGGAGGTGAAAAACTGTTTTTT. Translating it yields CASSLGTGGEKLFF.

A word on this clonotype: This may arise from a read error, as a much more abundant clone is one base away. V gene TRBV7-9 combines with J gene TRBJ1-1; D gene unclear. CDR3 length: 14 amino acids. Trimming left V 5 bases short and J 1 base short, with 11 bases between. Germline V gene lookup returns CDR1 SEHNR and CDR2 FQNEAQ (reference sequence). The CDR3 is CASSLLTENTEAFF. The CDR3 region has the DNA TGTGCCAGCAGCCTGTTGACGGAGAACACTGAAGCTTTCTTT.

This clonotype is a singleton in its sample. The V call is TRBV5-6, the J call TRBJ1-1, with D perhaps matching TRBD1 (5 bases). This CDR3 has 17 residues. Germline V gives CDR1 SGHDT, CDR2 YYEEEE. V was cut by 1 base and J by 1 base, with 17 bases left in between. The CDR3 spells CASSLPTSGTGNTEAFF. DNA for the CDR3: TGTGCCAGCAGCTTGCCGACTAGCGGGACGGGGAACACTGAAGCTTTCTTT.

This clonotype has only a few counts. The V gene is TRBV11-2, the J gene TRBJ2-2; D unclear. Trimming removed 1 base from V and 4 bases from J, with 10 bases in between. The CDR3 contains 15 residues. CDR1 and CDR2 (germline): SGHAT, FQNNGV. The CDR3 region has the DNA TGTGCCAGCAGCTTAGGTCCCTCCCCCACCGGGGAGCTGTTTTTT. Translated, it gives CASSLGPSPTGELFF.

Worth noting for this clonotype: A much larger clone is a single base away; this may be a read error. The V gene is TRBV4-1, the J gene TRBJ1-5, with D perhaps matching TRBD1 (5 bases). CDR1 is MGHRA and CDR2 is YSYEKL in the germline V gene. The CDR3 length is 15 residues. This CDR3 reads CASSQGGGVGQPLHF. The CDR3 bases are TGCGCCAGCAGCCAAGGTGGAGGGGTTGGTCAGCCCCTGCATTTT.

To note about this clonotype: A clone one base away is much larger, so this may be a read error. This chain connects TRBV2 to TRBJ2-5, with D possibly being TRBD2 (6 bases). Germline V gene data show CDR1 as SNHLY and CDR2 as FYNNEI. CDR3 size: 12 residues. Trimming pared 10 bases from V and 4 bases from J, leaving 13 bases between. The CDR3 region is CATMGRGETQYF. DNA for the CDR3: TGTGCCACCATGGGGCGGGGAGAGACCCAGTACTTC.